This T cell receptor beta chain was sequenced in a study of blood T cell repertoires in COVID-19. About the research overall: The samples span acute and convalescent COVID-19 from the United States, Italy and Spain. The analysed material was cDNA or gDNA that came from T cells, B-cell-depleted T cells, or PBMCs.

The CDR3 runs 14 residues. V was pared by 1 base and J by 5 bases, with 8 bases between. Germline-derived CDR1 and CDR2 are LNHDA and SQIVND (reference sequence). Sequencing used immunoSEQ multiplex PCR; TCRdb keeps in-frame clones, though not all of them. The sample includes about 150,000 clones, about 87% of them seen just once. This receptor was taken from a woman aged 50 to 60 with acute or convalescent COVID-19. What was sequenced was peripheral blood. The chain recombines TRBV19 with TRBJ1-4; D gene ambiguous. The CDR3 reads CASSIGPANEKLFF. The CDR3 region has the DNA TGTGCCAGTAGTATAGGGCCAGCGAATGAAAAACTGTTTTTT.